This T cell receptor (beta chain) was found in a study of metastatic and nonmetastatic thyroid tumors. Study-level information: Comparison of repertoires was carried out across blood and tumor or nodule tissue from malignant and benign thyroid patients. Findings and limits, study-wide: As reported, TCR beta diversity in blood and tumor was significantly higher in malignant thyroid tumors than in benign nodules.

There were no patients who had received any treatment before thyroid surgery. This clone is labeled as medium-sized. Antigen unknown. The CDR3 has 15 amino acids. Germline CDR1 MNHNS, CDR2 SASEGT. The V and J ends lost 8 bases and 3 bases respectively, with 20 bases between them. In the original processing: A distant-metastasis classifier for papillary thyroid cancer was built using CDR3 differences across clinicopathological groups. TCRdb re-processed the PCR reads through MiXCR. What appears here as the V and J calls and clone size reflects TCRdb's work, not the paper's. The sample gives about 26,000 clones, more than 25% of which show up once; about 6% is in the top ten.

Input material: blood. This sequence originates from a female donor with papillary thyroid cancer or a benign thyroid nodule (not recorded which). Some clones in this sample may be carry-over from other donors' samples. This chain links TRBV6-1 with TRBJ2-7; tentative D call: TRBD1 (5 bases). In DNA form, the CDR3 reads TGTGCCAGCCCCATCGCAGGGTTGGCGAACTACGAGCAGTACTTC. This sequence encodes CASPIAGLANYEQYF.